This TCR beta chain stems from a study of shared clonotypes between healthy human individuals. For the study at large: Three plates each covered CD4 naive and memory; CD8 naive two, CD8 memory one.

Sequencing was performed with immunoSEQ multiplex PCR; in TCRdb, only in-frame clones are kept and a portion is missing. The table has a few million clones, roughly 93% seen once. The CDR3 has 15 amino acids. The germline V gene has CDR1 MNHEY and CDR2 SMNVEV (reference sequence). V shed 5 bases and J shed 0 bases, with 11 bases lying between them. CD45RO-negative cells were positively selected for CCR7, leaving out terminally differentiated effector memory CD45RA+ cells. The TCR sequence derives from a man aged 18 to 30 in good health. Some clones in this sample may be carry-over from other donors' samples. The sample comprised naive CD8+ T cells from PBMCs. V and J are TRBV27 and TRBJ1-3; D might be TRBD1 (6 bases). DNA for the CDR3: TGTGCCAGCAGTCAGGGACATAGCTCTGGAAACACCATATATTTT. It encodes CASSQGHSSGNTIYF.